A selection of T cell receptor beta chains follows, all from one sample in a study of Graves' ophthalmopathy and Graves' hyperthyroidism. TCRdb re-analysed the multiplex PCR reads in MiXCR, keeping a single row per CDR3 protein. The sample yields about 620,000 distinct CDR3 sequences, approximately 22% seen once. What was sequenced was peripheral blood. The receptors shown here come from a woman younger than 30 with stable Graves' hyperthyroidism. Some clones in this sample may be carry-over from other donors' samples. Both conserved end residues are part of each CDR3. A D gene is named only where the DNA matches it firmly. Not every row has a clone size; where given, it reads once, few, many or a size class.

v_gene	d_gene	j_gene	abundance	CDR3nt	CDR3aa
TRBV7-8	NA	TRBJ2-7	few	TGTGCCAGCAGCGAGGTTGAGATCTACGAGCAGTACTTC	CASSEVEIYEQYF
TRBV20-1	NA	TRBJ1-2	NA	TGCAGTGCTAGAGATTGGACAGCCCTTAACTATGGCTACACCTTC	CSARDWTALNYGYTF
TRBV30	NA	TRBJ2-7	many	TGTGCCTGGAGAAAAGGGGGTATTGTGTACGAGCAGTACTTC	CAWRKGGIVYEQYF
TRBV6-1	TRBD1	TRBJ1-1	many	TGTGCCAGCAGTGCCAGACAGGGGACGGATGAAGCTTTCTTT	CASSARQGTDEAFF
TRBV7-2	TRBD1	TRBJ2-7	NA	TGTGCCAGCAGCTTAGCGACAGGGGATCACTACGAGCAGTACTTC	CASSLATGDHYEQYF
TRBV25-1	TRBD1	TRBJ2-7	many	TGTGCCAGCAGTGCACCGGGACAGGGACCCTACGAGCAGTACTTC	CASSAPGQGPYEQYF
TRBV27	NA	TRBJ1-6	many	TGTGCCAGCAGACAAGCTACCGGGACCGACAATAATTCACCCCTCCACTTT	CASRQATGTDNNSPLHF
TRBV7-3	TRBD2	TRBJ2-1	many	TGTGCCAGCAGCCCCGGGACTAGCGGGCCTCAGCAGTTCTTC	CASSPGTSGPQQFF
TRBV6-1	NA	TRBJ1-1	NA	TGTGCCAGCACGGGTGGACTCCGCCGTTTCTATACTGAAGCTTTCTTT	CASTGGLRRFYTEAFF
TRBV11-2	NA	TRBJ1-3	NA	TGTGCCAGCACGAGGGAAAGATCTGGAAACACCATATATTTT	CASTRERSGNTIYF
TRBV3-1	NA	TRBJ2-5	NA	TGTGCCAGCAGCCAGGACTACGGGCACAGGGGAGGGGAGACCCAGTACTTC	CASSQDYGHRGGETQYF
TRBV19	NA	TRBJ1-5	many	TGTGCCAGTAGTATACCGTCGAGCAATCAGCCCCAGCATTTT	CASSIPSSNQPQHF
TRBV28	NA	TRBJ2-5	many	TGTGCCAGCAGTTTGGAGCGTAGGTGGAGAGAGACCCAGTACTTC	CASSLERRWRETQYF
TRBV6-5	NA	TRBJ2-7	many	TGTGCCAGCAGTTCCGGACTATTTTCGGTCTACGAGCAGTACTTC	CASSSGLFSVYEQYF
TRBV2	NA	TRBJ1-1	NA	TGTGCCAGCAGCCTCACAGGGATACATGAAGCTTTCTTT	CASSLTGIHEAFF
TRBV4-1	NA	TRBJ2-7	many	TGCGCCAGCAGCCAGGCTACAGGGATCTACGAGCAGTACTTC	CASSQATGIYEQYF
TRBV5-1	TRBD2	TRBJ2-2	few	TGCGCCAGCAGCTTGGGGACTAGCGGGACCACCGGGGAGCTGTTTTTT	CASSLGTSGTTGELFF
TRBV12-3/TRBV12-4	TRBD1	TRBJ1-5	NA	TGTGCCAGCACCATAGGGGCGGCTAGACAGGGTAGTTATCAGCCCCAGCATTTT	CASTIGAARQGSYQPQHF
TRBV28	NA	TRBJ1-4	many	TGTGCCAGCAGTTTAAATGAAAAACTGTTTTTT	CASSLNEKLFF
TRBV2	NA	TRBJ2-7	many	TGTGCCAGCAGGCCGGGGGTCTACGAGCAGTACTTC	CASRPGVYEQYF
TRBV10-3	NA	TRBJ2-4	NA	TGTGCCATCAGTGAGGTTAGGGGAACCAAAAACATTCAGTACTTC	CAISEVRGTKNIQYF
TRBV7-2	NA	TRBJ2-5	many	TGTGCCAGCAGCTCGTACGGTGCACCGCAAGAGACCCAGTACTTC	CASSSYGAPQETQYF
TRBV12-3/TRBV12-4	NA	TRBJ1-2	NA	TGTGCCAGCAGCCTATTGGCCTTCGAAGGACAGACCTATGGCTACACCTTC	CASSLLAFEGQTYGYTF
TRBV3-1	TRBD2	TRBJ2-7	NA	TGTGCCAGCAGCCCCCCGCGTCTAGCGGGGACCTACGAGCAGTACTTC	CASSPPRLAGTYEQYF
TRBV12-3/TRBV12-4	NA	TRBJ2-5	many	TGTGCCAGCAGTTTATATTTAGGGGAGACCCAGTACTTC	CASSLYLGETQYF
TRBV11-2	NA	TRBJ2-2	NA	TGTGCCAGCAGCCCCGGGGGATGGGAGCCGAACACCGGGGAGCTGTTTTTT	CASSPGGWEPNTGELFF
TRBV11-2	NA	TRBJ2-3	many	TGTGCCAGCAGCTTAGGACAAACGGATACGCAGTATTTT	CASSLGQTDTQYF
TRBV20-1	NA	TRBJ2-5	NA	TGCAGTGCTAGAGATACCGCTGGGGGGCTATCGGCACGAGAGACCCAGTACTTC	CSARDTAGGLSARETQYF
TRBV6-5	TRBD1	TRBJ2-7	NA	TGTGCCAGCAGTTACTCCAACAGGGGACCCTACGAGCAGTACTTC	CASSYSNRGPYEQYF
TRBV11-3	TRBD2	TRBJ2-5	NA	TGTGCCAGCAGTCCTGGTGGGACTAGCGGGGGGGACGAGACCAAGTACTTC	CASSPGGTSGGDETKYF
TRBV6-2/TRBV6-3	NA	TRBJ1-6	NA	TGTGCCAGCAGTTATGGTTCAGTTTATTCACCCCTCCACTTT	CASSYGSVYSPLHF
TRBV9	NA	TRBJ1-6	few	TGTGCCAGCAGCGGAACAGGCTCCTATAATTCACCCCTCCACTTT	CASSGTGSYNSPLHF